These T cell receptor beta chains were read from a single sample in a study of immune cell composition in non-small cell lung cancer. Clones were sequenced by immunoSEQ multiplex PCR, and TCRdb holds only the in-frame ones, with some missing. The data hold 8,000 or so clones, with 65% to 75% observed a single time. The sequencing sample was made of lung tumor tissue. The receptors shown here come from a human donor with non-small cell lung cancer. Each CDR3 is given with its conserved first and last residue. A D gene is named only where the DNA matches it firmly. Rows give clone size only sometimes, using once, few, many, or a class for an expanded clone.

TRBV6-1,NA,15,NA,TRBJ2-6,TGTGCCAGCAGAATAGGGGATACGGGGGCCAACGTCCTGACTTTC,CASRIGDTGANVLTF
TRBV11-2,NA,13,NA,TRBJ2-7,TGTGCCAGCAGCTTAGGCAGGGCCTACGAGCAGTACTTC,CASSLGRAYEQYF
TRBV13,NA,16,NA,TRBJ1-3,TGTGCCAGCAGCTTGGGGGCGTTTGGCTCTGGAAACACCATATATTTT,CASSLGAFGSGNTIYF
TRBV5-1,NA,12,TRBD1,TRBJ2-1,TGCGCCAGCAGCGGGACAGGGAATGAGCAGTTCTTC,CASSGTGNEQFF
TRBV7-8,NA,14,NA,TRBJ1-1,TGTGCCAGCAGCCATAAGCAGGATACTCGTACAGCTTTCTTT,CASSHKQDTRTAFF
TRBV30,NA,17,TRBD2,TRBJ2-7,TGTGCCTGGACCAGGGGGCAAACTAGCGGGACAACCTACGAGCAGTACTTC,CAWTRGQTSGTTYEQYF
TRBV6-6,NA,13,NA,TRBJ1-2,TGTGCCAGCAGTCTGTCAAGCGGGCGGGGCTACACCTTC,CASSLSSGRGYTF
TRBV6-1,NA,14,NA,TRBJ2-3,TGTGCCAGCAGTGAGGGGACTAGCACAGATACGCAGTATTTT,CASSEGTSTDTQYF
TRBV6-6,medium-sized,11,NA,TRBJ2-1,TGTGCCAGCAGTCAACTACAAGAGCAGTTCTTC,CASSQLQEQFF
TRBV6-1,NA,13,TRBD1,TRBJ1-1,TGTGCCAGCAGGGACAGGGATCGCCGAGAAGCTTTCTTT,CASRDRDRREAFF
TRBV19,NA,13,NA,TRBJ2-2,TGTGCCAGTAGTATAGTCTCCGGCGGGGAGCTGTTTTTT,CASSIVSGGELFF
TRBV21-1,NA,14,NA,TRBJ1-2,TGTGCCAGCAGCAAGCGGACAGGGAACTATGGCTACACCTTC,CASSKRTGNYGYTF
TRBV21-1,NA,15,NA,TRBJ1-1,NA,CASWGQGSKNTEAFF
TRBV28,NA,14,NA,TRBJ2-5,TGTGCCAGCAGTTTTTTCAGGGGACAAGAGACCCAGTACTTC,CASSFFRGQETQYF
TRBV5-1,NA,18,NA,TRBJ2-1,TGCGCCAGCAGCTTGAGGGGGTCCGTCGGGATAGGGGACAATGAGCAGTTCTTC,CASSLRGSVGIGDNEQFF
TRBV2,NA,15,NA,TRBJ1-3,TGTGCCAGCAGTAGTCAGGCCCTCTCTGGAAACACCATATATTTT,CASSSQALSGNTIYF
TRBV19,NA,16,NA,TRBJ1-2,TGTGCCAGTACCTTCGGGGGTTCGATCAACTCAAATTCCTACACCTTC,CASTFGGSINSNSYTF
TRBV9,few,16,NA,TRBJ1-1,TGTGCCAGCAGCCCCAGCGACGTTACCCTGGGCACTGAAGCTTTCTTT,CASSPSDVTLGTEAFF
TRBV5-4,NA,13,NA,TRBJ1-5,TGTGCCAGCAGCTTGGACAGTAATCAGCCCCAGCATTTT,CASSLDSNQPQHF
TRBV11-2,NA,13,NA,TRBJ2-5,TGTGCCAGCAGCTTAGGGGGGGAAGAGACCCAGTACTTC,CASSLGGEETQYF
TRBV29-1,once,12,TRBD1,TRBJ2-7,TGCAGCGTAGGGACAGACTCCTACGAGCAGTACTTC,CSVGTDSYEQYF
TRBV7-2,NA,18,NA,TRBJ1-5,TGTGCCAGCAGCTTAAATGACCCGGGGTCCTCTAGCAATCAGCCCCAGCATTTT,CASSLNDPGSSSNQPQHF
TRBV29-1,NA,15,TRBD2,TRBJ2-1,TGCAGCGTCTCCCGGGGCGGGGGGGCCTACAATGAGCAGTTCTTC,CSVSRGGGAYNEQFF
TRBV5-4,NA,16,NA,TRBJ2-2,TGTGCCAGCAGCCTCCCCTTGATCGGGAACACCGGGGAGCTGTTTTTT,CASSLPLIGNTGELFF
TRBV7-6,NA,17,NA,TRBJ1-1,TGTGCCAGCAGCGTGGCGGAGGGCCGGCGCATGAACACTGAAGCTTTCTTT,CASSVAEGRRMNTEAFF
TRBV27,once,13,NA,TRBJ2-2,TGTGCCAGCAGTTTACTAAACACCGGGGAGCTGTTTTTT,CASSLLNTGELFF
TRBV5-1,NA,14,NA,TRBJ1-2,TGCGCCAGCAGCTCCGAGCGAGGGACTGGTGGCTACACCTTC,CASSSERGTGGYTF
TRBV6-6,NA,15,TRBD2,TRBJ2-3,TGTGCCAGCAGCGTCTTTGGGGGAGGGCAGTATACGCAGTATTTT,CASSVFGGGQYTQYF
TRBV5-5,NA,13,NA,TRBJ1-2,TGTGCCAGCAGCTTGGCCGCCGGGGTAGGCTACACCTTC,CASSLAAGVGYTF
TRBV10-3,NA,14,NA,TRBJ2-5,TGTGCCATCAGTGAGTCGGGATTAGCGGAGACCCAGTACTTC,CAISESGLAETQYF
TRBV7-2,NA,16,NA,TRBJ1-5,TGTGCCAGCAGCTTAAGAGGGCTTTTGGGCAATCAGCCCCAGCATTTT,CASSLRGLLGNQPQHF
TRBV5-5,NA,15,NA,TRBJ2-2,TGTGCCAGCAGCGAGGGATTTTGGGGGCTCGGGGAGCTGTTTTTT,CASSEGFWGLGELFF
TRBV2,NA,12,NA,TRBJ2-2,TGTGCCAGCAGCCCCCTTGCCGGGGAGCTGTTTTTT,CASSPLAGELFF
TRBV2,NA,17,TRBD2,TRBJ2-3,TGTGCCAGCAGTGAGGGGCGGGGGTACATGGTCACAGATACGCAGTATTTT,CASSEGRGYMVTDTQYF
TRBV30,NA,15,TRBD1,TRBJ2-1,TGTGCCTGGAGTGTGTACAGGGGATTCGGCAATGAGCAGTTCTTC,CAWSVYRGFGNEQFF
TRBV28,NA,13,NA,TRBJ2-7,TGTGCCAGCAGCCTAGCAAGGGTCTACGAGCAGTACTTC,CASSLARVYEQYF
TRBV7-6,few,15,TRBD1,TRBJ1-3,TGTGCCAGCAGCCAGGGGGCCGCCTCTGGAAACACCATATATTTT,CASSQGAASGNTIYF
TRBV7-3,once,14,TRBD1,TRBJ2-3,TGTGCCAGCAGCCCGGGACAGGGGACAGATACGCAGTATTTT,CASSPGQGTDTQYF
TRBV6-1,NA,15,TRBD2,TRBJ2-3,TGTGCCAGCAGTGACCTAGCGGGAGTTACAGATACGCAGTATTTT,CASSDLAGVTDTQYF
TRBV19,NA,15,NA,TRBJ1-2,TGTGCCAGTAGTACCCCCTCCCAGGGTAGGGAAGGCTACACCTTC,CASSTPSQGREGYTF
TRBV13,NA,14,NA,TRBJ2-1,TGTGCCAGCAGCCACCGGGGTCCTTACAATGAGCAGTTCTTC,CASSHRGPYNEQFF
TRBV28,few,14,TRBD1,TRBJ1-2,TGTGCCAGCAGGCTGTCGACAGGGGGCTTTGGCTACACCTTC,CASRLSTGGFGYTF
TRBV18,few,19,NA,TRBJ2-7,TGTGCCAGCTCACCGGAGCCAGGGCCCCTGGTATCTTCACCCTACGAGCAGTACTTC,CASSPEPGPLVSSPYEQYF
TRBV12-5,few,14,TRBD2,TRBJ2-1,TGTGCTAGTGGTGCGGGGGGCGCCTACAATGAGCAGTTCTTC,CASGAGGAYNEQFF
TRBV4-1,NA,16,TRBD2,TRBJ2-2,TGCGCCAGCAGCCCCAAGACTAGCGGGAACACCGGGGAGCTGTTTTTT,CASSPKTSGNTGELFF
TRBV5-6,NA,16,NA,TRBJ1-1,TGTGCCAGCAGCTTACGTCTGACCGGTGGAGGCACTGAAGCTTTCTTT,CASSLRLTGGGTEAFF
TRBV10-1,NA,17,TRBD1,TRBJ1-2,TGCGCCAGCAGTGAGGGGGACAGGGGTGAATCTAACTATGGCTACACCTTC,CASSEGDRGESNYGYTF
TRBV15,NA,13,TRBD1,TRBJ1-2,TGTGCCACCAGCACCGGGACAGTGGATGGCTACACCTTC,CATSTGTVDGYTF
TRBV7-9,NA,14,NA,TRBJ1-6,TGTGCCAGCAGCTTTACGGCCTATAATTCACCCCTCCACTTT,CASSFTAYNSPLHF
TRBV6-1,few,15,TRBD2,TRBJ2-7,TGTGCCAGCAGTGAGGTCGCTAGCGGGAGGTACGAGCAGTACTTC,CASSEVASGRYEQYF
TRBV30,few,14,TRBD1,TRBJ1-5,TGTGCCTGGGGGACAGAATATAGCAATCAGCCCCAGCATTTT,CAWGTEYSNQPQHF
TRBV27,few,14,TRBD1,TRBJ1-1,TGTGCCAGCAGTTTAAGGGGACAGGGCACTGAAGCTTTCTTT,CASSLRGQGTEAFF